One and the same sample provided the 26 T cell receptor beta chains below, sequenced in a study of cytomegalovirus exposure and HLA in healthy donors. The PCR used 60 Vbeta and 13 Jbeta primers. The assay was immunoSEQ multiplex PCR, and TCRdb's table has in-frame clones only and misses some. The sample has around 130,000 clones; around three fifths are singletons. Input material: PBMCs. The receptors stem from a male donor in good health and CMV-seronegative.

In its sample, this clone was seen once. A junction end diverges from the germline sequence, so it may reflect a read error. The chain couples TRBV28 to TRBJ1-2; D not certain. CDR3 length: 11 amino acids. Germline assignment: CDR1 MDHEN and CDR2 SYDVKM. CDR3 nucleotides: TGTGCCAGCAGATCCCAACTTGTCCGAGTCTTC. Translating it yields CASRSQLVRVF.

A few counts support this clone. This chain joins TRBV7-9 and TRBJ1-1; D might be TRBD1 (5 bases). The V and J ends lost 7 bases and 0 bases respectively, with 15 bases between them. Germline CDR1 is SEHNR and CDR2 is FQNEAQ (reference sequence). This CDR3 is 15 amino acids long. The CDR3 is CASTLQGLMNTEAFF. The CDR3 DNA follows: TGTGCCAGCACCCTCCAGGGATTAATGAACACTGAAGCTTTCTTT.

The genes are TRBV7-9 and TRBJ1-4; TRBD1 matches 7 bases. CDR1 SEHNR and CDR2 FQNEAQ come from the germline V gene (reference sequence). The CDR3 has 16 amino acids. Trimming at V came to 6 bases and at J to 8 bases, leaving 15 bases not matched to a gene. The DNA for the CDR3 is TGTGCCAGCAGACAAGGACAGGCGGGCCAATTGGAAAAACTGTTTTTT. It specifies CASRQGQAGQLEKLFF.

This chain joins TRBV7-9 and TRBJ2-5, with 8 bases matching TRBD1. The CDR3 spans 15 residues. J was trimmed by 5 bases and V by 5 bases; bases with no gene match: 10. Germline-derived CDR1 and CDR2 are SEHNR and FQNEAQ (reference sequence). The CDR3 is CASSLSDRDGETQYF. The CDR3 coding sequence is TGTGCCAGCAGCCTCTCGGACAGGGATGGGGAGACCCAGTACTTC.

The chain links TRBV11-1 to TRBJ1-1, with 8 bases aligning to TRBD1. Trimming at V came to 5 bases and at J to 4 bases, leaving 12 bases not matched to a gene. The CDR3 covers 16 residues. Germline values: CDR1 SGHAT, CDR2 FQDESV (reference sequence). CDR3 in DNA: TGTGCCAGCAGCCTAACAACGGGACAGGCAGGCACTGAAGCTTTCTTT. Translation gives CASSLTTGQAGTEAFF.

The chain carries TRBV5-1 and TRBJ1-3; no firm D call. The germline V and J ends were trimmed by 1 base and 8 bases, with 13 bases remaining between them. This CDR3 is built from 14 residues. Germline assignment: CDR1 SGHRS and CDR2 YFSETQ. The CDR3 nucleotides are TGCGCCAGCAGCTTGAGGAGGGATACGGACACCATATATTTT. Translation gives CASSLRRDTDTIYF.

This clone was seen only once. The CDR3 DNA follows: TGTGCCAGCAGCCCCAGTGGCAGCTCCTATAATTCACCCCTCCACTTT. Amino acids: CASSPSGSSYNSPLHF. The chain is built from TRBV5-6 and TRBJ1-6; no clear D gene. The CDR3 length is 16 residues. Germline CDR1 and CDR2: SGHDT and YYEEEE. Deletions cut 4 bases from V and 0 bases from J, with 11 bases between.

The chain carries TRBV5-1 and TRBJ1-1, with D unresolved. V was clipped by 3 bases and J by 2 bases, with 11 bases between them. The CDR3 loop spans 14 amino acids. Germline CDR1 is SGHRS and CDR2 is YFSETQ. The CDR3 nucleotides are TGCGCCAGCAGCTCACTGACTCTAAACACTGAAGCTTTCTTT. This translates into CASSSLTLNTEAFF.

The chain carries TRBV9 and TRBJ2-1; 8 bases are shared with TRBD1. Germline V lookup: CDR1 SGDLS, CDR2 YYNGEE. The V gene end was trimmed by 0 bases and the J gene end by 8 bases; junction bases not matched to a gene: 10. The CDR3 loop spans 16 amino acids. This CDR3 reads CASSVEGQGASDEQFF. Here the CDR3 DNA reads TGTGCCAGCAGCGTAGAGGGCCAGGGGGCGTCGGATGAGCAGTTCTTC.

The gene calls are TRBV2 and TRBJ2-1; D not certain. Germline V gene sequence: CDR1 SNHLY, CDR2 FYNNEI. Trimming pared 6 bases from V and 2 bases from J, leaving 2 bases between. The CDR3 totals 11 residues. The CDR3 protein is CASSAYNEQFF. The CDR3 coding sequence is TGTGCCAGCAGCGCCTACAATGAGCAGTTCTTC.

V and J are TRBV2 and TRBJ1-4, with TRBD1 identical over 9 bases. Germline V gene sequence: CDR1 SNHLY, CDR2 FYNNEI. This CDR3 region has 15 residues. With V trimmed by 5 bases and J by 7 bases, 8 bases remained unmatched. In DNA form, the CDR3 reads TGTGCCAGCAGTCCCGGACAGGGACAGGGTGAAAAACTGTTTTTT. It encodes CASSPGQGQGEKLFF.

The chain employs TRBV10-2 and TRBJ2-7, with TRBD1 identical over 7 bases. The CDR3 runs to 12 residues. The V and J ends lost 6 bases and 6 bases, in that order; junction bases with no gene match: 5. Per germline, CDR1 WSHSY and CDR2 SAAADI. The CDR3 DNA follows: TGCGCCAGCAGGAACAGGGGACCCGAGCAGTACTTC. As protein: CASRNRGPEQYF.

This chain connects TRBV29-1 to TRBJ2-7; 8 nucleotides match TRBD1. The CDR3 covers 13 residues. The germline V gene encodes CDR1 SQVTM and CDR2 ANQGSEA. Unmatched junction bases numbered 4, after V lost 6 bases and J lost 0 bases. CDR3 nucleotides: TGCAGCGTGGGACAGGACCCCTCCTACGAGCAGTACTTC. This sequence encodes CSVGQDPSYEQYF.

This chain links TRBV5-1 with TRBJ2-5, with D perhaps TRBD2 (5 bases). The CDR3 loop spans 16 amino acids. Germline CDR1 and CDR2: SGHRS and YFSETQ. V was clipped by 7 bases and J by 1 base, with 20 bases between them. CDR3 in amino acids: CASGIGGAARQETQYF. The CDR3 DNA reads TGCGCCAGCGGAATCGGAGGAGCTGCCCGCCAAGAGACCCAGTACTTC.

This chain uses TRBV7-6 with TRBJ1-4, with D perhaps TRBD1 (6 bases). This CDR3 has 12 amino acids. Deletions cut 6 bases from V and 6 bases from J, with 8 bases between. Looked up from germline, CDR1 is SGHVS and CDR2 is FNYEAQ. As DNA, the CDR3 is TGTGCCAGCAGTCAGGGGTATGAAAAACTGTTTTTT. Residues: CASSQGYEKLFF.

The rearrangement joins TRBV7-6 to TRBJ1-2; 7 nucleotides line up with TRBD1. Germline CDR1 and CDR2: SGHVS and FNYEAQ. The CDR3 has 16 residues. The J segment lost 4 bases and the V segment lost 5 bases, leaving 13 bases of the junction unmatched. Here the CDR3 DNA reads TGTGCCAGCAGCCCCCACCCGGGACAGCTCACCTATGGCTACACCTTC. Translating gives CASSPHPGQLTYGYTF.

J is TRBJ2-7 and V is TRBV2, with TRBD1 matching over 9 bases. CDR3 length: 14 amino acids. Germline CDR1 reads SNHLY; CDR2 reads FYNNEI. Trimming cost V 8 bases and J 1 base; bases outside gene matches: 6. The CDR3 reads CASGGQGPSYEQYF. Here the CDR3 DNA reads TGTGCCAGCGGGGGACAGGGCCCTTCCTACGAGCAGTACTTC.

The gene calls are TRBV7-8 and TRBJ1-6, with TRBD1 matching 8 bases. This CDR3 is built from 17 residues. V dropped 5 bases and J dropped 2; count of bases not matched to a gene: 8. In germline, CDR1 is SGHVS, CDR2 FQNEAQ. The CDR3 DNA sequence: TGTGCCAGCAGCCTCAAGACAGGGGTAGCCTATAATTCACCCCTCCACTTT. Translating it yields CASSLKTGVAYNSPLHF.

This clone was counted a few times. This sample also contains other DNA sequences that code for the same CDR3. This sequence joins TRBV7-2 and TRBJ2-2, with 9 bases fitting TRBD2. CDR1 and CDR2 from the germline V gene are SGHTA and FQGNSA. The CDR3 consists of 14 residues. With 3 bases clipped from V and 5 bases from J, the junction kept 1 base outside the gene matches. CDR3 DNA sequence: TGTGCCAGCAGCTTTAGCGGGGGAACCGGGGAGCTGTTTTTT. It encodes CASSFSGGTGELFF.

This clone was counted between two and nine times. J is TRBJ2-5 and V is TRBV6-5, with D maybe TRBD1 (5 bases). Trimming took 6 bases from V and 7 from J, leaving 12 bases between them. The CDR3 contains 12 residues. From germline, CDR1 is MNHEY and CDR2 SVGAGI. The CDR3 DNA reads as TGTGCCAGCAGGCCATCGCAGGGGACCCAGTACTTC. It codes for CASRPSQGTQYF.

V gene TRBV7-9 combines with J gene TRBJ1-5; no clear D. Trimming took off 7 bases at V and 5 bases at J, with 15 bases between the two ends. The germline V gene encodes CDR1 SEHNR and CDR2 FQNEAQ (reference sequence). This CDR3 contains 14 residues. CDR3: CASTSRGSDQPQHF. The CDR3 DNA follows: TGTGCCAGCACCTCGCGGGGATCCGATCAGCCCCAGCATTTT.

This rearrangement joins TRBV18 to TRBJ1-2; 8 bases fit TRBD1. The germline V gene encodes CDR1 KGHSH and CDR2 LQKENI. There are 15 residues in the CDR3. V lost 8 bases to trimming and J lost 6 bases; unmatched junction nucleotides: 14. DNA for the CDR3: TGTGCCAGCAACGCCGGGACAGGATTAGATCATGGCTACACCTTC. Protein sequence: CASNAGTGLDHGYTF.

J is TRBJ1-4 and V is TRBV29-1; 9 bases are shared with TRBD1. V was clipped by 6 bases and J by 9 bases; unmatched bases: 8. CDR3 length: 13 residues. The V gene's germline CDR1 is SQVTM and CDR2 ANQGSEA. The CDR3: CSVEGGQGKKLFF. For the CDR3, the DNA is TGCAGCGTGGAGGGGGGACAGGGAAAAAAACTGTTTTTT.

A few counts support this clone. The chain has TRBV7-6 and TRBJ2-3; D is unresolved. The germline gives CDR1 SGHVS, CDR2 FNYEAQ. The CDR3 sequence is 13 residues long. V was clipped by 4 bases and J by 3 bases, with 8 bases between them. The chain's CDR3 is CASSSLGTDTQYF. CDR3 DNA sequence: TGTGCCAGCAGCTCTCTCGGGACAGATACGCAGTATTTT. The whole variable domain, remainder taken from reference TRBV7-6 and TRBJ2-3, is GAGVSQSPRYKVTKRGQDVALRCDPISGHVSLYWYRQALGQGPEFLTYFNYEAQQDKSGLPNDRFSAERPEGSISTLTIQRTEQRDSAMYRCASSSLGTDTQYFGPGTRLTVL.

This clone has a handful of counts. This chain joins TRBV14 and TRBJ2-2; possibly TRBD1 for D (6 bases). The CDR3 totals 14 residues. Trimming left V 3 bases short and J 6 bases short, with 11 bases between. CDR1 and CDR2 (germline): SGHDN, FVKESK. DNA for the CDR3: TGTGCCAGCAGCCAGCGGACAGTGTCCGGGGAGCTGTTTTTT. Amino acid sequence: CASSQRTVSGELFF.

V is TRBV6-5 and J is TRBJ1-1, with D unclear. Germline V gene data show CDR1 as MNHEY and CDR2 as SVGAGI. V was clipped by 5 bases and J by 3 bases, with 13 bases between them. This CDR3 has 14 amino acids. CDR3 bases: TGTGCCAGCAGTACTGACGGTCGGGACACTGAAGCTTTCTTT. Encoded protein: CASSTDGRDTEAFF.